This entry lists 6 T cell receptor beta chains sequenced from one sample in a study of regulatory T cells in long-lasting Graves disease. Assembly of TCR beta libraries relied on iRepertoire HTBI primers together with Arm-PCR of CDR3 regions. Using its own MiXCR run on the multiplex PCR reads, TCRdb lists one record per CDR3 protein. Among about half a million distinct CDR3 sequences listed, around 11% were seen once. Noted time point: newly diagnosed GD, antithyroid drugs for less than 3 months. RNA from PBMCs was the source of the TCR library. The same data also went into a second study, on T cells in Graves' hyperthyroidism and ophthalmopathy.

The starting material was peripheral blood mononuclear cells (PBMCs), obtained at new diagnosis, from a patient treated with antithyroid drugs. These TCRs come from a woman in her twenties or thirties with Graves disease.

This clonotype was counted ten times or more. The chain uses TRBV5-1 and TRBJ2-3; D perhaps matches TRBD2 (5 bases). CDR1 is SGHRS and CDR2 is YFSETQ in the germline V gene. This CDR3 is built from 15 residues. V was cut by 4 bases and J by 2 bases, with 14 bases left in between. The CDR3 nucleotides are TGCGCCAGCAGCCCAGGACTTTACTCCACAGATACGCAGTATTTT. It yields the protein CASSPGLYSTDTQYF.

The chain links TRBV2 to TRBJ2-3; 7 bases match TRBD1. CDR3 length equals 13 residues. Germline V gene lookup returns CDR1 SNHLY and CDR2 FYNNEI. Trimming removed 10 bases from V and 5 bases from J; junction bases left unmatched: 9. In DNA, the CDR3 is TGTGCCACTGGACAGGTCTGGAGAGATACGCAGTATTTT. Protein product: CATGQVWRDTQYF.

This clonotype was seen a handful of times. V is TRBV5-4 and J is TRBJ2-5, with TRBD2 matching 12 bases. Trimming took 0 bases from V and 5 from J; bases not matched to a gene: 11. Germline V gene lookup returns CDR1 SGHNT and CDR2 YYREEE (reference sequence). The CDR3 totals 18 residues. The DNA of the CDR3 is TGTGCCAGCAGCTTGGCGCGGTCTAGCGGGAGGGCCGGGGAGACCCAGTACTTC. It translates to CASSLARSSGRAGETQYF.

This clonotype was found many times. The chain joins TRBV19 to TRBJ1-5; TRBD1 might be the D (6 bases). Germline V lookup: CDR1 LNHDA, CDR2 SQIVND (reference sequence). Deletions cut 2 bases from V and 4 bases from J, with 9 bases between. This CDR3 is built from 14 residues. The CDR3 sequence: CASSIQGPNQPQHF. Written as DNA, the CDR3 is TGTGCCAGTAGTATACAGGGGCCGAATCAGCCCCAGCATTTT.

For this clonotype: A much larger clone lies one base from this, so it may be a read error. Written as DNA, the CDR3 is TGCAGCGTTAATCCGGGACAGGGCAACTATGGCTACAGCTTC. Translation gives CSVNPGQGNYGYSF. V and J are TRBV20-1 and TRBJ1-2, with 9 bases identical to TRBD1. This CDR3 comprises 14 residues. The germline V gene has CDR1 DFQATT and CDR2 SNEGSKA (reference sequence).

This clonotype has at least ten counts. CDR3 loop: CASSLTGAGGAQHF. The CDR3 region has the DNA TGTGCCAGCAGTTTAACAGGGGCTGGTGGGGCCCAGCATTTT. This chain connects TRBV28 to TRBJ1-5; 7 bases map to TRBD1. Germline assignment: CDR1 MDHEN and CDR2 SYDVKM. The CDR3 extends over 14 amino acids. V was clipped by 2 bases and J by 11 bases; unmatched bases: 9.